This is a list of T cell receptor beta chains from one sample in a study of T cell responses to AZD1222 COVID-19 vaccine. Assay: immunoSEQ multiplex PCR; the TCRdb copy retains only in-frame clones and omits some. Here the sample spans over 120,000 clones, approximately 92% being singletons. Material: peripheral blood, obtained 28 days after the second AZD1222 dose. The receptors originated from an adult who received the AZD1222 COVID-19 vaccine. Each CDR3 is given with its conserved first and last residue. D genes are given only for firm matches.

D gene: -
V gene: TRBV7-2
J gene: TRBJ2-7
CDR3 protein: CASSLLAYTYEQYF
CDR3 DNA: TGTGCCAGCAGCTTACTAGCGTACACCTACGAGCAGTACTTC

D gene: TRBD1
V gene: TRBV6-5
J gene: TRBJ1-6
CDR3 protein: CASSYTGGAGSPLHF
CDR3 DNA: TGTGCCAGCAGTTACACAGGGGGCGCCGGATCACCCCTCCACTTT

D gene: -
V gene: TRBV4-2
J gene: TRBJ2-7
CDR3 protein: CASSRLRRGYSYEQYF
CDR3 DNA: TGTGCCAGCAGCCGCCTCCGGCGGGGCTACTCCTACGAGCAGTACTTC

D gene: -
V gene: TRBV6-5
J gene: TRBJ2-1
CDR3 protein: CASSYSGYNEQFF
CDR3 DNA: TGTGCCAGCAGTTACTCAGGTTACAATGAGCAGTTCTTC

D gene: -
V gene: TRBV3-1/TRBV3-2
J gene: TRBJ2-2
CDR3 protein: CASSRDTGELFF
CDR3 DNA: TGTGCCAGCAGCCGAGACACCGGGGAGCTGTTTTTT

D gene: TRBD2
V gene: TRBV27
J gene: TRBJ2-1
CDR3 protein: CASSSRRTSVPGRIEQFF
CDR3 DNA: TGTGCCAGCAGTTCCCGGAGGACTAGCGTTCCAGGCCGGATCGAGCAGTTCTTC

D gene: TRBD1
V gene: TRBV18
J gene: TRBJ2-2
CDR3 protein: CASSPAGQGNTGELFF
CDR3 DNA: TGTGCCAGCTCACCAGCGGGACAGGGGAACACCGGGGAGCTGTTTTTT

D gene: TRBD1
V gene: TRBV6-2/TRBV6-3
J gene: TRBJ2-7
CDR3 protein: CASSKTGTYEQYF
CDR3 DNA: TGTGCCAGCAGTAAGACAGGGACCTACGAGCAGTACTTC

D gene: -
V gene: TRBV7-3
J gene: TRBJ1-1
CDR3 protein: CASSTPGMRGTEAFF
CDR3 DNA: TGTGCCAGCAGCACCCCAGGCATGCGGGGCACTGAAGCTTTCTTT

D gene: -
V gene: TRBV12-3/TRBV12-4
J gene: TRBJ1-1
CDR3 protein: CASSLVRGTEAFF
CDR3 DNA: TGTGCCAGCAGTTTAGTCAGGGGCACTGAAGCTTTCTTT

D gene: TRBD2
V gene: TRBV19
J gene: TRBJ2-7
CDR3 protein: CASSIGRLAGTDEQYF
CDR3 DNA: TGTGCCAGTAGTATTGGACGACTAGCGGGTACGGACGAGCAGTACTTC

D gene: -
V gene: TRBV27
J gene: TRBJ2-7
CDR3 protein: CASSFLGVYEQYF
CDR3 DNA: TGTGCCAGCAGTTTCCTCGGAGTCTACGAGCAGTACTTC

D gene: -
V gene: TRBV18
J gene: TRBJ1-5
CDR3 protein: CASSDTGSNQPQHF
CDR3 DNA: TGTGCCAGCTCAGATACAGGGTCCAATCAGCCCCAGCATTTT

D gene: TRBD1
V gene: TRBV7-6
J gene: TRBJ2-7
CDR3 protein: CASSLGTGEFYEQYF
CDR3 DNA: TGTGCCAGCAGCTTAGGGACAGGGGAATTCTACGAGCAGTACTTC

D gene: -
V gene: TRBV6-2/TRBV6-3
J gene: TRBJ1-1
CDR3 protein: CASSYSGSVEAFF
CDR3 DNA: TGTGCCAGCAGTTACTCAGGGTCGGTTGAAGCTTTCTTT

D gene: TRBD1
V gene: TRBV4-3
J gene: TRBJ1-1
CDR3 protein: CASSQGEMTGEANTEAFF
CDR3 DNA: TGCGCCAGCAGCCAAGGGGAGATGACAGGGGAGGCGAACACTGAAGCTTTCTTT

D gene: -
V gene: TRBV28
J gene: TRBJ2-7
CDR3 protein: CASSSGYEQYF
CDR3 DNA: TGTGCCAGCAGTTCGGGTTACGAGCAGTACTTC

D gene: TRBD1
V gene: TRBV7-8
J gene: TRBJ1-4
CDR3 protein: CASSTPPGGAGSEKLFF
CDR3 DNA: TGTGCCAGCAGCACCCCGCCAGGGGGCGCAGGTAGTGAAAAACTGTTTTTT

D gene: TRBD1
V gene: TRBV3-1/TRBV3-2
J gene: TRBJ1-5
CDR3 protein: CASSRGQGDQPQHF
CDR3 DNA: TGTGCCAGCAGCCGTGGACAGGGTGATCAGCCCCAGCATTTT

D gene: -
V gene: TRBV6-5
J gene: TRBJ1-2
CDR3 protein: CASNQDSGYGYTF
CDR3 DNA: TGTGCCAGCAATCAGGACAGTGGCTATGGCTACACCTTC

D gene: -
V gene: TRBV18
J gene: TRBJ1-2
CDR3 protein: CASSPQGLGYGYTF
CDR3 DNA: TGTGCCAGCTCACCACAGGGGCTCGGCTATGGCTACACCTTC

D gene: TRBD2
V gene: TRBV10-3
J gene: TRBJ2-3
CDR3 protein: CAISEIAGVTDTQYF
CDR3 DNA: TGTGCCATCAGTGAAATAGCGGGGGTCACAGATACGCAGTATTTT

D gene: -
V gene: TRBV3-1/TRBV3-2
J gene: TRBJ2-7
CDR3 protein: CASSHYLPSSYEQYF
CDR3 DNA: TGTGCCAGCAGCCATTACCTACCGAGCTCCTACGAGCAGTACTTC

D gene: -
V gene: TRBV9
J gene: TRBJ2-3
CDR3 protein: CASSVGAPLGLSTDTQYF
CDR3 DNA: TGTGCCAGCAGCGTTGGGGCCCCTCTAGGATTGAGCACAGATACGCAGTATTTT